This T cell receptor beta chain was identified in a study of blood T cell repertoires in COVID-19. The CDR3 sequence is 15 residues long. V lost 3 bases, J lost 0 bases, and 11 bases lay in between. Looked up from germline, CDR1 is MNHEY and CDR2 is SVGAGI. The table came from immunoSEQ multiplex PCR; TCRdb's copy has only in-frame clones and leaves some out. The sample has 120,000 or so clones, about 85% seen once; the top ten hold 25% to 30%. Sequenced: peripheral blood. The rearrangement joins TRBV6-5 to TRBJ1-1; D not resolved. This sequence was found in a woman aged 80 or over with acute or convalescent COVID-19. The DNA of the CDR3 is TGTGCCAGCAGTTATGTGAGAGGATTGAACACTGAAGCTTTCTTT. It translates to CASSYVRGLNTEAFF.